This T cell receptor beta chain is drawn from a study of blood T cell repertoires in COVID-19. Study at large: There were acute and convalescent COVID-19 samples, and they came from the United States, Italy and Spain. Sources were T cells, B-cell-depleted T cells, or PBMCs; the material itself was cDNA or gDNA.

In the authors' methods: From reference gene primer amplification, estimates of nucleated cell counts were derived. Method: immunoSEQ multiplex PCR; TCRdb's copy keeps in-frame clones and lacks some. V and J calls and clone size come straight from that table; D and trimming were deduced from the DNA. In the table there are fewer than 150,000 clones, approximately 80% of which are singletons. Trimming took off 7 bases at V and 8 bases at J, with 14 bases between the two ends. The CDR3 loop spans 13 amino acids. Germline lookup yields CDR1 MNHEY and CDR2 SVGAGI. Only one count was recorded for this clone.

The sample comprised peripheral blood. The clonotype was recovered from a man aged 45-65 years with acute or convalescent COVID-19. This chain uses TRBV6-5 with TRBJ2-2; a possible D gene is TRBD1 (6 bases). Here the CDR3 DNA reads TGTGCCAGCACCATACGAACAGGGGGGGAGCTGTTTTTT. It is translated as CASTIRTGGELFF.